One sample yielded the 7 T cell receptor beta chains listed below, sequenced in a study of Ad26.COV2.S vaccination and SARS-CoV-2 variants. Treatment noted: roughly 20 received Ad26.COV2.S at low or high dose, single or two shots; about 5 received placebo; per-sample allocation not given. Day 63 after the first vaccine or placebo injection was the time point for sampling. Measured with immunoSEQ multiplex PCR; TCRdb has only the in-frame clones, and not every one. The sample yields 300,000 to 400,000 clones, about 88% seen once. The sequencing used peripheral blood, collected in a trial of Ad26.COV2.S vaccine versus placebo. Every receptor here comes from a person aged 18 to 59 who received the Ad26.COV2.S COVID-19 vaccine or a placebo.

This chain uses TRBV19 with TRBJ2-7; D may be TRBD1 or TRBD2 (6 bases each). The germline gives CDR1 LNHDA, CDR2 SQIVND (reference sequence). V was clipped by 3 bases and J by 3 bases, with 12 bases between them. The CDR3 is 14 amino acids. The CDR3 reads CASSILGGNYEQYF. For the CDR3, the DNA is TGTGCCAGTAGTATCCTAGGGGGGAACTACGAGCAGTACTTC.

This clone was seen a single time. This chain connects TRBV7-9 to TRBJ1-2; no clear D. The germline gives CDR1 SEHNR, CDR2 FQNEAQ (reference sequence). V was clipped by 8 bases and J by 6 bases, with 7 bases between them. The CDR3 runs to 10 residues. CDR3 in DNA: TGTGCCAGCTGGGGAAATGGCTACACCTTC. Protein: CASWGNGYTF. Supplemented by reference TRBV7-9 and TRBJ1-2, the full variable domain reads DTGVSQNPRHKITKRGQNVTFRCDPISEHNRLYWYRQTLGQGPEFLTYFQNEAQLEKSRLLSDRFSAERPKGSFSTLEIQRTEQGDSAMYLCASWGNGYTFGSGTRLTVV.

The rearrangement joins TRBV30 to TRBJ2-2, with D maybe TRBD1 (5 bases). CDR3 length: 14 amino acids. The V and J ends lost 0 bases and 5 bases respectively, with 10 bases between them. The V gene's germline CDR1 is GTSNPN and CDR2 SVGIG (reference sequence). For the CDR3, the DNA is TGTGCCTGGAGTGTACCCAGGGATACCGGGGAGCTGTTTTTT. Its translation is CAWSVPRDTGELFF.

This clone showed up just once. The gene calls are TRBV7-9 and TRBJ2-4; D unclear. This CDR3 has 13 amino acids. V was cut by 1 base and J by 0 bases, with 1 base left in between. Looked up from germline, CDR1 is SEHNR and CDR2 is FQNEAQ (reference sequence). CDR3: CASSLVAKNIQYF. CDR3 sequence (DNA): TGTGCCAGCAGCTTAGTAGCCAAAAACATTCAGTACTTC.

This chain uses TRBV7-8 with TRBJ2-7; 7 bases align to TRBD1. CDR1 and CDR2 (germline): SGHVS, FQNEAQ. V dropped 5 bases and J dropped 3; count of bases not matched to a gene: 7. The CDR3 covers 14 residues. CDR3 in amino acids: CASSETGSSYEQYF. CDR3 nucleotide sequence: TGTGCCAGCAGCGAGACAGGGAGCAGCTACGAGCAGTACTTC.

V gene TRBV2 combines with J gene TRBJ2-6, with 8 bases that match TRBD1. With V trimmed by 9 bases and J by 0 bases, 1 base remained unmatched. Germline CDR1 SNHLY, CDR2 FYNNEI. CDR3 length: 14 residues. The CDR3 region is CARTGASGANVLTF. Written as DNA, the CDR3 is TGTGCCAGGACAGGGGCCTCTGGGGCCAACGTCCTGACTTTC.

The V call is TRBV5-8, the J call TRBJ1-2; a weak D match, TRBD1 (5 bases). The ends were cut back, 0 bases at V and 2 bases at J, with 8 bases in the middle. Germline V gene lookup returns CDR1 SGHTS and CDR2 YDEGEE. CDR3 length equals 14 residues. CDR3 amino acids: CASSLVGTNYGYTF. Here the CDR3 DNA reads TGTGCCAGCAGCTTGGTTGGGACGAACTATGGCTACACCTTC.